This T cell receptor beta chain derives from a study of cytomegalovirus exposure and HLA in healthy donors. The CDR3 is 16 amino acids. Losses at the gene ends were 3 bases for V and 7 bases for J; bases not matched to a gene: 6. Germline V lookup: CDR1 SEHNR, CDR2 FQNEAQ (reference sequence). The repertoire was sequenced with immunoSEQ multiplex PCR; TCRdb's copy has only in-frame clones and lacks some. This table has 250,000 or so clones, around 87% appearing once. General study points: Most TCR sequences showed up rarely, but some public TCRs showed up in many donors. The tendency of first-cohort TCR clusters to co-occur in the 100 to 150 validation repertoires emerged from a later analysis. As confirmed in vitro, a few CMV-associated chains were specific for CMV antigens.

Separate from the 666-subject first cohort, the roughly 130-subject validation cohort was the one that the donors belonged to. Remarks on this clone: The antigen is not known.

This rearrangement joins TRBV7-9 to TRBJ2-5, with TRBD2 matching over 15 bases. This receptor was obtained from a woman under 30 in good health and CMV-seronegative. The sample was PBMCs. The CDR3 loop reads CASSFGLAGGPGTQYF. The CDR3 coding sequence is TGTGCCAGCAGCTTCGGACTAGCGGGGGGGCCGGGGACCCAGTACTTC.